Shown below are 11 T cell receptor beta chains from a single sample sequenced in a study of CD8+CD57+ T cells in acquired aplastic anemia. In patients chosen for sequencing, flow cytometry had shown CD8+CD57+ cell expansion. CDR3 and TCR beta VDJ profiling relied on genomic DNA as the template. MiXCR was run by TCRdb on the reads, yielding one entry per CDR3 protein. The sample gives under 200,000 distinct CDR3 sequences, 60% to 80% of which show up once; 40% to 60% is in the top ten. Material: sorted CD4+, CD8+, or CD8+CD57+ T cells (not recorded which) from PBMCs. The origin of the receptors is a human donor with aplastic anemia.

The chain couples TRBV7-9 to TRBJ1-2; 11 bases match TRBD1. In germline, CDR1 is SEHNR, CDR2 FQNEAQ (reference sequence). The ends lost 4 bases at V and 7 bases at J; junction bases unmatched: 5. The CDR3 extends over 14 amino acids. CDR3 loop: CASSSRTGGSGYTF. In DNA form, the CDR3 reads TGTGCCAGCAGCTCCCGGACAGGGGGCTCTGGCTACACCTTC. The complete variable domain, with remaining parts taken from reference TRBV7-9 and TRBJ1-2, reads DTGVSQNPRHKITKRGQNVTFRCDPISEHNRLYWYRQTLGQGPEFLTYFQNEAQLEKSRLLSDRFSAERPKGSFSTLEIQRTEQGDSAMYLCASSSRTGGSGYTFGSGTRLTVV.

The gene calls are TRBV5-6 and TRBJ2-3; possible D gene TRBD1, 6 bases. Trimming took off 0 bases at V and 4 bases at J, with 9 bases between the two ends. The CDR3 has 14 residues. Germline assignment: CDR1 SGHDT and CDR2 YYEEEE. The CDR3 reads CASSLVGAADTQYF. CDR3 bases: TGTGCCAGCAGCTTGGTGGGGGCGGCAGATACGCAGTATTTT.

V and J are TRBV15 and TRBJ1-1, with D unclear. There are 13 residues in the CDR3. The germline CDR1 and CDR2 sequences are LNHNV and YYDKDF (reference sequence). V was clipped by 0 bases and J by 6 bases, with 8 bases between them. CDR3 sequence reads: CATSRERTSEAFF. CDR3 coding DNA: TGTGCCACCAGCAGAGAGAGAACATCTGAAGCTTTCTTT.

This clonotype was found many times. The chain carries TRBV12-3 or TRBV12-4 and TRBJ2-1; D uncertain. The CDR3 consists of 11 residues. Deletions cut 7 bases from V and 6 bases from J, with 7 bases between. For the CDR3, the DNA is TGTGCCAGCACAAAAGTCAATGAGCAGTTCTTC. It codes for CASTKVNEQFF.

The chain combines TRBV29-1 with TRBJ2-1; D is unresolved. There are 13 residues in the CDR3. With 2 bases removed from V and 6 bases from J, the gap between germline ends came to 11 bases. Germline assignment: CDR1 SQVTM and CDR2 ANQGSEA. The CDR3: CSVEIATANEQFF. For the CDR3, the DNA is TGCAGCGTTGAAATCGCCACGGCCAATGAGCAGTTCTTC.

This chain joins TRBV20-1 and TRBJ1-1, with D possibly matching TRBD1 (5 bases). V lost 1 base and J lost 10, with 22 bases in between. The CDR3 has 15 residues. Germline lookup yields CDR1 DFQATT and CDR2 SNEGSKA (reference sequence). The CDR3, as DNA: TGCAGTGCTAGAGGTCGTCAAGGAGGGGACGGCCGAGCTTTCTTT. Encoded protein: CSARGRQGGDGRAFF.

V is TRBV10-3 and J is TRBJ2-1; no clear D gene. CDR1 ENHRY and CDR2 SYGVKD come from the germline V gene. The CDR3 runs 13 residues. The V end lost 2 bases, the J end lost 11 bases, and 13 bases lay between the germline ends. The CDR3 is CAISEEGWDKQFF. The CDR3 region has the DNA TGTGCCATCAGTGAGGAAGGATGGGATAAGCAGTTCTTC.

The chain is built from TRBV10-3 and TRBJ2-7; TRBD2 matches 12 bases. This CDR3 has 17 amino acids. The ends lost 2 bases at V and 3 bases at J; junction bases unmatched: 8. CDR1 is ENHRY, CDR2 SYGVKD, per germline. CDR3 sequence reads: CAISETNPGLAGYEQYF. For the CDR3, the DNA is TGTGCCATCAGTGAGACCAATCCGGGACTAGCGGGCTACGAGCAGTACTTC.

This clonotype occurred once. The rearrangement links TRBV7-2 to TRBJ1-1; D gene unclear. Per germline, CDR1 SGHTA and CDR2 FQGNSA. Trimming pared 2 bases from V and 4 bases from J, leaving 14 bases between. The CDR3 loop spans 15 amino acids. The CDR3 loop reads CASSLTSGGITEAFF. The CDR3 DNA sequence: TGTGCCAGCAGCTTAACATCCGGCGGGATCACTGAAGCTTTCTTT.

This clonotype was recorded at least ten times. Here the CDR3 reads CASSIWGAYFGEQFF. Here the CDR3 DNA reads TGTGCCAGTAGTATATGGGGGGCATATTTCGGTGAGCAGTTCTTC. V and J are TRBV19 and TRBJ2-1; D tentatively fits TRBD1 or TRBD2 (6 bases each). V lost 2 bases, J lost 9 bases, and 17 bases lay in between. The CDR3 is 15 amino acids. Germline V gene sequence: CDR1 LNHDA, CDR2 SQIVND (reference sequence).

The genes are TRBV24-1 and TRBJ2-3; 7 bases align to TRBD1. Trimming took 3 bases from V and 6 from J; bases not matched to a gene: 5. CDR3 size: 14 residues. Germline CDR1 KGHDR, CDR2 SFDVKD. CDR3 DNA sequence: TGTGCCACCAGTGATGTTGACAGGGCCGATACGCAGTATTTT. Encoded protein: CATSDVDRADTQYF.